A selection of T cell receptor beta chains follows, all from one sample in a study of response to subunit inactivated influenza vaccine. A single record per CDR3 protein comes from TCRdb applying MiXCR to the RT-PCR reads. The profile shows 700,000 to 900,000 distinct CDR3 sequences, 21% of them singletons. This specimen consisted of PBMCs from blood, obtained 5 to 6 days after vaccination. Every receptor here comes from a man aged 50 to 59 who received an inactivated influenza vaccine. Both conserved end residues are part of each CDR3. D genes are given only for firm matches. Clone size is given for some rows only: seen once, a few or many times, or a class if the clone is expanded.

clone size: few; J gene: TRBJ2-7; D gene: TRBD2; V gene: TRBV6-1; CDR3 protein: CASSGTRSSYEQYF; CDR3 DNA: TGTGCCAGCAGTGGGACTAGGAGCTCCTACGAGCAGTACTTC
clone size: .; J gene: TRBJ2-3; D gene: .; V gene: TRBV18; CDR3 protein: CASRYEADTQYF; CDR3 DNA: TGTGCCAGCCGATATGAGGCAGATACGCAGTATTTT
clone size: .; J gene: TRBJ1-1; D gene: TRBD1; V gene: TRBV20-1; CDR3 protein: CSAKGAMNTEAFF; CDR3 DNA: TGCAGTGCAAAGGGGGCAATGAACACTGAAGCTTTCTTT
clone size: .; J gene: TRBJ2-7; D gene: .; V gene: TRBV20-1; CDR3 protein: CSASMGGAGQHEQYF; CDR3 DNA: TGCAGTGCTAGTATGGGGGGGGCAGGGCAGCACGAGCAGTACTTC
clone size: .; J gene: TRBJ2-4; D gene: TRBD2; V gene: TRBV28; CDR3 protein: CASSLLAGAEYF; CDR3 DNA: TGTGCCAGCAGTTTGCTAGCGGGGGCCGAGTACTTC
clone size: .; J gene: TRBJ2-5; D gene: .; V gene: TRBV21-1; CDR3 protein: CASSRSRGQTQETQYF; CDR3 DNA: TGTGCCAGCAGCCGATCGAGGGGACAGACTCAAGAGACCCAGTACTTC
clone size: many; J gene: TRBJ2-3; D gene: TRBD2; V gene: TRBV12-3/TRBV12-4; CDR3 protein: CASSLAGGNTDTQYF; CDR3 DNA: TGTGCCAGCAGCCTAGCGGGGGGAAACACAGATACGCAGTATTTT
clone size: .; J gene: TRBJ1-1; D gene: .; V gene: TRBV6-1; CDR3 protein: CASSAWGGSEAFF; CDR3 DNA: TGTGCCAGCAGTGCATGGGGGGGTTCTGAAGCTTTCTTT
clone size: few; J gene: TRBJ2-5; D gene: .; V gene: TRBV7-9; CDR3 protein: CASSLVSGTPAETQYF; CDR3 DNA: TGTGCCAGCAGCTTAGTGTCCGGGACTCCGGCGGAGACCCAGTACTTC
clone size: few; J gene: TRBJ2-7; D gene: TRBD1; V gene: TRBV5-1; CDR3 protein: CASSTDREYEQYF; CDR3 DNA: TGCGCCAGCAGCACCGACAGGGAATACGAGCAGTACTTC
clone size: .; J gene: TRBJ2-3; D gene: TRBD2; V gene: TRBV10-2; CDR3 protein: CAVSGGPGTDTQYF; CDR3 DNA: TGCGCCGTAAGCGGGGGGCCGGGCACAGATACGCAGTATTTT
clone size: few; J gene: TRBJ1-1; D gene: .; V gene: TRBV5-1; CDR3 protein: CASSSRGTSFRYTEAFF; CDR3 DNA: TGCGCCAGCAGCTCCCGGGGGACGTCTTTTCGGTACACTGAAGCTTTCTTT
clone size: many; J gene: TRBJ2-7; D gene: TRBD2; V gene: TRBV12-3/TRBV12-4; CDR3 protein: CASSRPSGSSYEQYF; CDR3 DNA: TGTGCCAGCAGTCGTCCTAGCGGCAGCTCCTACGAGCAGTACTTC
clone size: few; J gene: TRBJ1-4; D gene: .; V gene: TRBV25-1; CDR3 protein: CASSEYGREKLFF; CDR3 DNA: TGTGCCAGCAGTGAATATGGGCGGGAAAAACTGTTTTTT
clone size: few; J gene: TRBJ1-4; D gene: TRBD1; V gene: TRBV9; CDR3 protein: CASSVATGDSEKLFF; CDR3 DNA: TGTGCCAGCAGCGTAGCTACAGGGGATAGCGAAAAACTGTTTTTT
clone size: .; J gene: TRBJ2-5; D gene: TRBD2; V gene: TRBV7-2; CDR3 protein: CASSLASGTKETQYF; CDR3 DNA: TGTGCCAGCAGCTTAGCTAGCGGGACGAAAGAGACCCAGTACTTC
clone size: .; J gene: TRBJ2-5; D gene: .; V gene: TRBV12-3/TRBV12-4; CDR3 protein: CASSSSSGGREETQYF; CDR3 DNA: TGTGCCAGCAGTTCGTCCAGTGGGGGGCGTGAAGAGACCCAGTACTTC
clone size: few; J gene: TRBJ2-7; D gene: .; V gene: TRBV5-1; CDR3 protein: CASSSRPKADYEQYF; CDR3 DNA: TGCGCCAGCAGCTCACGACCCAAGGCAGACTACGAGCAGTACTTC
clone size: .; J gene: TRBJ1-2; D gene: .; V gene: TRBV6-1; CDR3 protein: CASRQGPFRTTGMGYGYTF; CDR3 DNA: TGTGCCAGCAGACAAGGTCCATTCAGGACAACGGGAATGGGATATGGCTACACCTTC
clone size: many; J gene: TRBJ2-5; D gene: .; V gene: TRBV29-1; CDR3 protein: CSVAGSVQETQYF; CDR3 DNA: TGCAGCGTTGCCGGGTCCGTCCAAGAGACCCAGTACTTC
clone size: .; J gene: TRBJ2-4; D gene: .; V gene: TRBV3-1; CDR3 protein: CASSLTAKNIQYF; CDR3 DNA: TGTGCCAGCAGCCTTACAGCCAAAAACATTCAGTACTTC
clone size: few; J gene: TRBJ1-1; D gene: .; V gene: TRBV18; CDR3 protein: CASSPPQRSTEAFF; CDR3 DNA: TGTGCCAGCTCACCACCGCAAAGGAGCACTGAAGCTTTCTTT
clone size: .; J gene: TRBJ2-3; D gene: TRBD2; V gene: TRBV24-1; CDR3 protein: CATSAAAGAGPDTQYF; CDR3 DNA: TGTGCCACCAGTGCCGCGGCGGGAGCTGGGCCAGATACGCAGTATTTT
clone size: few; J gene: TRBJ2-1; D gene: .; V gene: TRBV20-1; CDR3 protein: CSARGPPGNEQFF; CDR3 DNA: TGCAGTGCTAGAGGACCGCCCGGGAATGAGCAGTTCTTC
clone size: few; J gene: TRBJ2-3; D gene: TRBD2; V gene: TRBV5-1; CDR3 protein: CASSLEGLASTDTQYF; CDR3 DNA: TGCGCCAGCAGCTTGGAAGGACTAGCAAGCACAGATACGCAGTATTTT
clone size: many; J gene: TRBJ2-1; D gene: TRBD2; V gene: TRBV7-2; CDR3 protein: CASSLAQGSGMGEQFF; CDR3 DNA: TGTGCCAGCAGCTTAGCGCAGGGTAGCGGGATGGGTGAGCAGTTCTTC
clone size: .; J gene: TRBJ2-3; D gene: TRBD2; V gene: TRBV11-2; CDR3 protein: CASSQGFVAGLITDTQYF; CDR3 DNA: TGTGCCAGCAGCCAAGGCTTCGTAGCGGGACTAATCACAGATACGCAGTATTTT
clone size: many; J gene: TRBJ2-7; D gene: .; V gene: TRBV6-6; CDR3 protein: CASSKGITYEQYF; CDR3 DNA: TGTGCCAGCAGTAAGGGAATAACCTACGAGCAGTACTTC
clone size: many; J gene: TRBJ2-1; D gene: .; V gene: TRBV29-1; CDR3 protein: CSGTRDYNEQFF; CDR3 DNA: TGCAGCGGAACAAGGGACTACAATGAGCAGTTCTTC
clone size: few; J gene: TRBJ1-2; D gene: TRBD1; V gene: TRBV5-1; CDR3 protein: CASSSHGTGDSKNYGYTF; CDR3 DNA: TGCGCCAGCAGCTCTCACGGGACAGGAGATTCGAAAAACTATGGCTACACCTTC
clone size: few; J gene: TRBJ2-7; D gene: .; V gene: TRBV20-1; CDR3 protein: CSAWGEEYEQYF; CDR3 DNA: TGCAGTGCTTGGGGCGAGGAATACGAGCAGTACTTC
clone size: many; J gene: TRBJ2-4; D gene: .; V gene: TRBV12-3/TRBV12-4; CDR3 protein: CASSLWRGELAKNIQYF; CDR3 DNA: TGTGCCAGCAGTTTATGGCGGGGCGAGCTAGCCAAAAACATTCAGTACTTC
clone size: many; J gene: TRBJ2-7; D gene: .; V gene: TRBV4-1; CDR3 protein: CASSQIGIGDEQYF; CDR3 DNA: TGCGCCAGCAGCCAAATAGGTATTGGCGACGAGCAGTACTTC
clone size: few; J gene: TRBJ2-1; D gene: .; V gene: TRBV25-1; CDR3 protein: CASSEYQEQFF; CDR3 DNA: TGTGCCAGCAGTGAATACCAAGAGCAGTTCTTC
clone size: few; J gene: TRBJ2-7; D gene: .; V gene: TRBV27; CDR3 protein: CASRTRADHSYEQYF; CDR3 DNA: TGTGCCAGCAGGACTCGGGCGGATCACTCCTACGAGCAGTACTTC
clone size: few; J gene: TRBJ1-6; D gene: .; V gene: TRBV28; CDR3 protein: CASSFEPHLNSPLHF; CDR3 DNA: TGTGCCAGCAGTTTTGAACCGCACCTTAATTCACCCCTCCACTTT
clone size: .; J gene: TRBJ2-1; D gene: TRBD2; V gene: TRBV24-1; CDR3 protein: CATSDPTSGLGSAQFF; CDR3 DNA: TGTGCCACCAGTGACCCGACTAGCGGCCTTGGGAGTGCGCAGTTCTTC
clone size: .; J gene: TRBJ2-2; D gene: TRBD2; V gene: TRBV4-3; CDR3 protein: CASSQQTSGNTGELFF; CDR3 DNA: TGCGCCAGCAGCCAGCAGACTAGCGGTAACACCGGGGAGCTGTTTTTT
clone size: few; J gene: TRBJ2-5; D gene: .; V gene: TRBV6-5; CDR3 protein: CASSYAGNRDETQYF; CDR3 DNA: TGTGCCAGCAGTTACGCCGGTAACAGGGATGAGACCCAGTACTTC
clone size: .; J gene: TRBJ2-5; D gene: .; V gene: TRBV12-3/TRBV12-4; CDR3 protein: CASSLGGGTETQYF; CDR3 DNA: TGTGCCAGCAGTTTAGGTGGGGGGACGGAGACCCAGTACTTC
clone size: few; J gene: TRBJ2-3; D gene: .; V gene: TRBV6-2/TRBV6-3; CDR3 protein: CASSYITGTDTQYF; CDR3 DNA: TGTGCCAGCAGTTACATCACAGGGACCGATACGCAGTATTTT
clone size: few; J gene: TRBJ2-7; D gene: .; V gene: TRBV5-6; CDR3 protein: CASSLSSFEQYF; CDR3 DNA: TGTGCCAGCAGCTTGAGTTCCTTCGAGCAGTACTTC
clone size: many; J gene: TRBJ2-6; D gene: .; V gene: TRBV6-5; CDR3 protein: CASSKDGSGANVLTF; CDR3 DNA: TGTGCCAGCAGTAAGGACGGCTCTGGGGCCAACGTCCTGACTTTC
clone size: few; J gene: TRBJ2-7; D gene: .; V gene: TRBV5-1; CDR3 protein: CASSLAAGLSYEQYF; CDR3 DNA: TGCGCCAGCAGCTTGGCCGCGGGCCTATCATACGAGCAGTACTTC
clone size: .; J gene: TRBJ2-4; D gene: .; V gene: TRBV4-3; CDR3 protein: CASSRQMTGLKNIQYF; CDR3 DNA: TGCGCCAGCAGCCGCCAAATGACAGGCCTCAAAAACATTCAGTACTTC
clone size: .; J gene: TRBJ2-5; D gene: .; V gene: TRBV5-1; CDR3 protein: CASSLALTASQETQYF; CDR3 DNA: TGCGCCAGCAGCTTGGCCTTGACAGCGAGCCAAGAGACCCAGTACTTC
clone size: many; J gene: TRBJ1-2; D gene: TRBD1; V gene: TRBV12-3/TRBV12-4; CDR3 protein: CASTMAGGGYTF; CDR3 DNA: TGTGCCAGCACCATGGCAGGGGGTGGCTACACCTTC
clone size: .; J gene: TRBJ2-5; D gene: TRBD2; V gene: TRBV7-9; CDR3 protein: CASSSIAGIETQYF; CDR3 DNA: TGTGCCAGCAGCTCCATAGCGGGAATAGAGACCCAGTACTTC
clone size: .; J gene: TRBJ2-5; D gene: TRBD2; V gene: TRBV20-1; CDR3 protein: CSARDLAGKETQYF; CDR3 DNA: TGCAGTGCTAGAGATTTAGCGGGAAAAGAGACCCAGTACTTC
clone size: .; J gene: TRBJ2-1; D gene: TRBD2; V gene: TRBV6-2/TRBV6-3; CDR3 protein: CATDRLAGGYNEQFF; CDR3 DNA: TGTGCCACCGATCGACTAGCGGGGGGGTACAATGAGCAGTTCTTC
clone size: once; J gene: TRBJ2-1; D gene: .; V gene: TRBV7-3; CDR3 protein: CASSFLFGPLYNEQFF; CDR3 DNA: TGTGCCAGCAGCTTTCTCTTTGGCCCCCTCTACAATGAGCAGTTCTTC
clone size: .; J gene: TRBJ2-3; D gene: .; V gene: TRBV24-1; CDR3 protein: CATSDLKGDTQYF; CDR3 DNA: TGTGCCACCAGTGATTTGAAGGGAGATACGCAGTATTTT
clone size: many; J gene: TRBJ1-2; D gene: TRBD1; V gene: TRBV29-1; CDR3 protein: CSAGTDYGYTF; CDR3 DNA: TGCAGCGCTGGGACAGACTATGGCTACACCTTC
clone size: .; J gene: TRBJ2-1; D gene: TRBD2; V gene: TRBV9; CDR3 protein: CASSVGLAGAPPYNEQFF; CDR3 DNA: TGTGCCAGCAGCGTAGGGCTAGCGGGAGCCCCCCCATACAATGAGCAGTTCTTC